This T cell receptor beta chain was observed in a study of synovial regulatory T cells in juvenile arthritis. Background on the study: Treatments: a few naive, six or seven methotrexate, one methotrexate plus infliximab, one unknown. Study-wide results and caveats: Blood Treg cells that were inflammation-associated showed lower TCR diversity than other blood Treg cells.

Produced via immunoSEQ multiplex PCR; TCRdb's table is partial and in-frame only. The repertoire shows about 920 clones; the top ten hold roughly 4.7%. This clone registers large by frequency. Its antigen is not known. Sequenced sample: Treg cells from blood. Noted subset: HLA-DR+ inflammation-associated blood Treg cells. The sequence came from a donor younger than 35 with juvenile idiopathic arthritis.

The chain's CDR3 is CAISELAGGYNEQFF. The rearrangement uses TRBV10-3 and TRBJ2-1; TCRdb picks TRBD2, but there is no DNA to check that call. Per the germline V gene, CDR1 is ENHRY and CDR2 is SYGVKD. This CDR3 is built from 15 residues. DNA is not on record.